This T cell receptor (beta chain) was profiled in a study of blood T cell repertoires in COVID-19. For the study at large: Sites in the United States, Italy and Spain provided acute and convalescent COVID-19 samples. T cells, B-cell-depleted T cells, or PBMCs provided the cDNA or gDNA that served as material.

Under the authors' procedure: Counts of nucleated cells, estimated from reference gene primer amplification, were obtained. TCRdb keeps only in-frame clones here, not all; method: immunoSEQ multiplex PCR. V, J and clone size were drawn from that table, and D and trimming were deduced from the DNA. Of fewer than 250,000 clones listed, around 84% are singletons. Seattle enrolled patients during active infection and tracked them longitudinally. Sample: peripheral blood. The receptor comes from a woman of 80 years or more with COVID-19, enrolled during active disease.

CDR3 DNA: TGTGCCAGCAGCGTAGGGGCGACCTCCTACGAGCAGTACTTC. Protein sequence: CASSVGATSYEQYF. The chain links TRBV9 to TRBJ2-7; no firm D call. The CDR3 length is 14 residues. V was pared by 0 bases and J by 0 bases, with 7 bases between. Germline V gene data show CDR1 as SGDLS and CDR2 as YYNGEE.